The rows below give T cell receptor beta chains drawn from one sample of a study of human thymus T cells. Assay: immunoSEQ multiplex PCR; the TCRdb copy retains only in-frame clones and omits some. The sample records 40,000 to 55,000 clones, approximately 95% being singletons. The material sequenced was blood. The receptors were sampled from a boy in the first two years of life with a congenital heart defect but otherwise immunologically healthy. The CDR3 runs from the conserved cysteine through the conserved F or W. Each record gives: D gene, V gene, J gene, clone size, CDR3 length, CDR3 protein, CDR3 DNA. The D gene is left open where the match is weak. Part of the rows lack a size; the others show once, few, many or a class for expanded clones.

>NA|TRBV19|TRBJ1-1|NA|12
CASSPDITEAFF
TGTGCCAGTAGTCCCGACATAACTGAAGCTTTCTTT
>TRBD2|TRBV27|TRBJ2-7|NA|15
CASSLGGLAGPEQYF
TGTGCCAGCAGTTTAGGGGGACTAGCGGGGCCCGAGCAGTACTTC
>NA|TRBV30|TRBJ1-6|NA|13
CAWSVQGNSPLHF
TGTGCCTGGAGTGTCCAGGGGAATTCACCCCTCCACTTT
>NA|TRBV27|TRBJ1-6|few|13
CASMSKPKSPLHF
TGTGCCAGCATGTCAAAGCCAAAATCACCCCTCCACTTT
>TRBD1|TRBV5-6|TRBJ1-1|NA|15
CASSPDRELDTEAFF
TGTGCCAGCAGCCCGGACAGGGAATTAGACACTGAAGCTTTCTTT
>TRBD1|TRBV5-4|TRBJ2-4|NA|15
CASSAQGAAKNIQYF
TGTGCCAGCAGCGCCCAGGGGGCCGCCAAAAACATTCAGTACTTC
>TRBD2|TRBV28|TRBJ2-3|NA|15
CASSFRQGGSDTQYF
TGTGCCAGCAGTTTTCGGCAGGGAGGGTCAGATACGCAGTATTTT
>NA|TRBV7-9|TRBJ2-7|NA|16
CASSLYAAGTSYEQYF
TGTGCCAGCAGCTTATATGCGGCGGGGACGTCCTACGAGCAGTACTTC
>TRBD2|TRBV4-1|TRBJ2-7|NA|15
CASSPQRGGPYEQYF
TGCGCCAGCAGCCCTCAGCGGGGGGGCCCCTACGAGCAGTACTTC
>NA|TRBV5-1|TRBJ2-2|NA|16
CASSLAGLPNTGELFF
TGCGCCAGCAGCTTGGCCGGGCTACCCAACACCGGGGAGCTGTTTTTT
>TRBD1|TRBV4-2|TRBJ1-5|NA|17
CASSRGTGERSNQPQHF
TGTGCCAGCAGCCGCGGGACAGGGGAAAGGAGCAATCAGCCCCAGCATTTT
>TRBD1|TRBV9|TRBJ2-7|NA|14
CASSVGDRGREQYF
TGTGCCAGCAGCGTAGGGGACAGGGGGCGCGAGCAGTACTTC
>NA|TRBV13|TRBJ1-3|NA|16
CASSPRGTSSGNTIYF
TGTGCCAGCAGCCCTAGGGGGACAAGCTCTGGAAACACCATATATTTT
>TRBD1|TRBV6-6|TRBJ1-1|NA|15
CASSRTGGWATEAFF
TGTGCCAGCAGTCGAACAGGGGGATGGGCCACTGAAGCTTTCTTT
>TRBD2|TRBV6-6|TRBJ2-3|NA|16
CASSYRLAGPTDTQYF
TGTGCCAGCAGTTACCGACTAGCGGGGCCCACAGATACGCAGTATTTT
>NA|TRBV4-3|TRBJ2-1|NA|15
CASSQEEIDNNEQFF
TGCGCCAGCAGCCAAGAAGAGATCGATAATAATGAGCAGTTCTTC
>NA|TRBV30|TRBJ1-2|NA|12
CAWSVSPFGYTF
TGTGCCTGGAGTGTATCCCCATTTGGCTACACCTTC
>TRBD2|TRBV7-2|TRBJ2-2|once|13
CASSQFSGGKLFF
TGTGCCAGCAGCCAATTCAGCGGGGGTAAACTGTTTTTT
>NA|TRBV4-1|TRBJ1-4|NA|15
CASSFLGTLNEKLFF
TGCGCCAGCAGCTTCCTCGGGACGCTAAATGAAAAACTGTTTTTT
>NA|TRBV27|TRBJ2-7|NA|14
CASTRQSSSYEQYF
TGTGCCAGCACGAGACAGTCGAGCTCCTACGAGCAGTACTTC
>NA|TRBV7-3|TRBJ2-5|once|13
CASSKRGMETQYF
TGTGCCAGCAGCAAGAGGGGGATGGAGACCCAGTACTTC
>NA|TRBV7-2|TRBJ1-1|NA|13
CASKRNGDTEAFF
TGTGCCAGCAAGCGGAACGGGGACACTGAAGCTTTCTTT
>NA|TRBV27|TRBJ1-4|NA|12
CASSLEGEKLFF
TGTGCCAGCAGTTTAGAAGGGGAAAAACTGTTTTTT
>TRBD2|TRBV6-5|TRBJ2-7|NA|16
CASSYPWRGGRNEQYF
TGTGCCAGCAGTTATCCCTGGCGGGGGGGCCGGAACGAGCAGTACTTC
>NA|TRBV30|TRBJ1-1|NA|11
CAWSVGSEAFF
TGTGCCTGGAGTGTAGGGTCTGAAGCTTTCTTT
>NA|TRBV28|TRBJ1-3|NA|12
CASGYRGNTIYF
TGTGCCAGCGGATACAGAGGAAACACCATATATTTT
>NA|TRBV7-9|TRBJ2-1|once|13
CASSLAGGNEQFF
TGTGCCAGCAGCTTAGCGGGGGGCAATGAGCAGTTCTTC
>NA|TRBV9|TRBJ1-6|NA|16
CASSAKSGTANSPLHF
TGTGCCAGCAGCGCAAAATCCGGGACTGCTAATTCACCCCTCCACTTT
>NA|TRBV11-2|TRBJ1-2|NA|13
CASSLGGYYGYTF
TGTGCCAGCAGCCTGGGGGGCTACTATGGCTACACCTTC
>NA|TRBV28|TRBJ1-2|NA|12
CASSLNDYGYTF
TGTGCCAGCAGTTTAAATGACTATGGCTACACCTTC
>NA|TRBV7-3|TRBJ2-2|NA|15
CASSSRGGNTGELFF
TGTGCCAGCAGCAGCCGGGGCGGGAACACCGGGGAGCTGTTTTTT
>NA|TRBV11-2|TRBJ1-6|NA|14
CASSLIWEDSPLHF
TGTGCCAGCAGCTTAATCTGGGAGGACTCACCCCTCCACTTT
>NA|TRBV10-3|TRBJ1-2|NA|15
CAISEQASPSYGYTF
TGTGCCATCAGTGAGCAGGCCAGCCCCTCCTATGGCTACACCTTC
>NA|TRBV7-2|TRBJ2-5|NA|11
CASSPGETQYF
TGTGCCAGCAGCCCAGGGGAGACCCAGTACTTC